Listed below are T cell receptor beta chains from one sample, sequenced in a study of Ad26.COV2.S vaccination and SARS-CoV-2 variants. Measured with immunoSEQ multiplex PCR; TCRdb has only the in-frame clones, and not every one. In the table there are 350,000 to 450,000 clones, about nine tenths of which are singletons. Material: peripheral blood, obtained in a trial of Ad26.COV2.S vaccine versus placebo. The source is a person aged 18-65 years who received the Ad26.COV2.S COVID-19 vaccine or a placebo. The CDR3 runs from the conserved cysteine through the conserved F or W. The D gene is left open where the match is weak. A row's size may be missing; if present it is once, few, many or a size class.

D gene	V gene	clone size	J gene	CDR3 length	CDR3 protein	CDR3 DNA
.	TRBV20-1	.	TRBJ2-1	11	CSARRNNEQFF	TGCAGTGCTAGACGAAACAATGAGCAGTTCTTC
.	TRBV13	.	TRBJ1-1	12	CASSLGVTEAFF	TGTGCCAGCAGCTTAGGGGTCACTGAAGCTTTCTTT
.	TRBV5-1	once	TRBJ2-7	12	CAWGRGPYEQYF	TGCGCTTGGGGGCGGGGCCCCTACGAGCAGTACTTC
TRBD1	TRBV4-2	.	TRBJ1-2	15	CASTPNDRVGYGYTF	TGTGCCAGCACCCCTAATGACAGGGTAGGATATGGCTACACCTTC
TRBD1	TRBV10-3	.	TRBJ1-2	16	CAISPGTGGDLYGYTF	TGTGCCATCAGTCCCGGGACAGGGGGCGACCTTTATGGCTACACCTTC
TRBD1	TRBV6-5	.	TRBJ1-5	13	CASSQGAGQPQHF	TGTGCCAGCAGTCAGGGGGCGGGTCAGCCCCAGCATTTT
TRBD2	TRBV4-2	.	TRBJ2-7	15	CASSQPMTSGYEQYF	TGTGCCAGCAGCCAACCCATGACTAGCGGCTACGAGCAGTACTTC
.	TRBV24-1	.	TRBJ1-1	12	CATSDLVGEAFF	TGTGCCACCAGTGATTTGGTCGGTGAAGCTTTCTTT
.	TRBV9	.	TRBJ2-2	15	CASSVYEGDTGELFF	TGTGCCAGCAGCGTATATGAGGGCGACACCGGGGAGCTGTTTTTT
.	TRBV19	few	TRBJ1-1	14	CASSMNGLWTEAFF	TGTGCCAGTAGTATGAACGGCCTTTGGACTGAAGCTTTCTTT
.	TRBV7-9	.	TRBJ2-7	13	CASSPDLAYEQYF	TGTGCCAGCAGCCCGGACTTAGCCTACGAGCAGTACTTC
.	TRBV19	.	TRBJ2-7	11	CASSLTGEQYF	TGTGCCAGTAGTTTGACCGGGGAGCAGTACTTC
.	TRBV5-1	.	TRBJ2-1	14	CASKGSTPYNEQFF	TGCGCCAGCAAGGGATCGACCCCGTACAATGAGCAGTTCTTC
.	TRBV6-2/TRBV6-3	.	TRBJ1-2	15	CASSYRADLSYGYTF	TGTGCCAGCAGTTACCGCGCCGACCTCTCCTATGGCTACACCTTC
.	TRBV3-1/TRBV3-2	once	TRBJ2-6	15	CASSQSGSGANVLTF	TGTGCCAGCAGCCAATCAGGCTCAGGGGCCAACGTCCTGACTTTC
.	TRBV3-1/TRBV3-2	.	TRBJ1-2	15	CASSPTSGKPVGFTF	TGTGCCAGCAGCCCAACTTCCGGGAAGCCTGTAGGGTTCACCTTC
TRBD1	TRBV9	.	TRBJ2-3	15	CASSLQGAVTDTQYF	TGTGCCAGCAGTCTACAGGGGGCTGTCACAGATACGCAGTATTTT
.	TRBV7-9	.	TRBJ1-2	10	CASAGSVYTF	TGTGCCAGTGCAGGGTCGGTCTACACCTTC
.	TRBV19	.	TRBJ1-4	15	CASSIDLGVGEKLFF	TGTGCCAGTAGTATAGATCTGGGAGTGGGTGAAAAACTGTTTTTT
TRBD2	TRBV11-1	once	TRBJ2-3	15	CASSSGLARTDTQYF	TGTGCCAGCAGCTCGGGACTAGCCCGCACAGATACGCAGTATTTT
TRBD1	TRBV11-2	.	TRBJ2-6	19	CASSFDVGQEISGANVLTF	TGTGCCAGCAGCTTCGACGTAGGACAGGAAATCTCTGGGGCCAACGTCCTGACTTTC
.	TRBV7-3	.	TRBJ2-1	14	CASSPGHSSNEQFF	TGTGCCAGCAGTCCCGGACACTCATCCAATGAGCAGTTCTTC
TRBD1	TRBV7-3	.	TRBJ2-7	14	CASSLGQGAYEQYF	TGTGCCAGCAGCTTGGGACAGGGGGCCTACGAGCAGTACTTC
.	TRBV5-5	.	TRBJ1-6	18	CASSPPAAAPSLNSPLHF	TGTGCCAGCAGCCCGCCGGCGGCAGCCCCCTCCTTGAATTCACCCCTCCACTTT
TRBD1	TRBV19	.	TRBJ2-5	14	CASSRPGGAETQYF	TGTGCCAGTAGTAGACCAGGGGGCGCGGAGACCCAGTACTTC
.	TRBV9	.	TRBJ1-6	12	CASSVEGGPLHF	TGTGCCAGCAGCGTAGAAGGTGGACCCCTCCACTTT
.	TRBV3-1/TRBV3-2	.	TRBJ1-6	14	CASSQARETSPLHF	TGTGCCAGCAGCCAGGCCAGGGAAACTTCACCCCTCCACTTT
TRBD2	TRBV4-2	.	TRBJ2-1	16	CASSQDPLRGGDEQFF	TGTGCCAGCAGCCAAGATCCTCTCCGGGGGGGCGATGAGCAGTTCTTC
TRBD2	TRBV12-3/TRBV12-4	.	TRBJ2-1	12	CASSSREDQQFF	TGTGCCAGCAGTTCCCGGGAGGATCAGCAGTTCTTC
.	TRBV6-5	.	TRBJ1-3	15	CASSYSASSGNTIYF	TGTGCCAGCAGTTACTCCGCCTCGTCTGGAAACACCATATATTTT
TRBD1	TRBV4-3	once	TRBJ1-2	17	CASSQDVAGGSVYGYTF	TGCGCCAGCAGCCAAGATGTGGCAGGGGGATCAGTCTATGGCTACACCTTC
.	TRBV29-1	.	TRBJ1-2	12	CSVAGVRYGYTF	TGCAGCGTAGCAGGGGTTCGCTATGGCTACACCTTC
TRBD2	TRBV11-2	.	TRBJ2-3	19	CASSLASGGHTHSTDTQYF	TGTGCCAGCAGCTTAGCTAGCGGGGGCCACACCCATAGCACAGATACGCAGTATTTT
.	TRBV21-1	.	TRBJ1-1	11	CASSTNTEAFF	TGTGCCAGCAGTACAAACACTGAAGCTTTCTTT
TRBD1	TRBV5-1	.	TRBJ1-1	12	CASSSTQGEAFF	TGCGCCAGCAGCTCCACACAGGGGGAAGCTTTCTTT
.	TRBV25-1	.	TRBJ1-6	14	CASSDQGWNSPLHF	TGTGCCAGCAGTGATCAGGGATGGAATTCACCCCTCCACTTT
.	TRBV7-2	.	TRBJ2-7	14	CASRPTRQTYEQYF	TGTGCCAGCAGACCTACCCGACAGACCTACGAGCAGTACTTC
.	TRBV24-1	.	TRBJ2-3	13	CATSVHDFDTQYF	TGTGCCACCAGTGTACACGATTTTGATACGCAGTATTTT